Below, 29 T cell receptor beta chains from the same sample are listed, as sequenced in a study of blood T cells in healthy people across ages. PCR was performed a second time for roughly 7 to 11 cycles using a sample-barcoded 5' primer and a J-beta primer mix. In TCRdb, the 5' RACE reads were re-called with MiXCR into one record per CDR3 protein. Here the sample spans 700,000 or so distinct CDR3 sequences, 22% being singletons. Material: blood. The receptor source for this set is an older man in good health.

The chain couples TRBV7-9 to TRBJ1-6; unclear D gene. The CDR3 spans 14 residues. V lost 1 base and J lost 8, with 9 bases in between. The V gene's germline CDR1 is SEHNR and CDR2 FQNEAQ (reference sequence). CDR3 bases: TGTGCCAGCAGCTTAGGTGGAACGGATTCACCCCTCCACTTT. Residues: CASSLGGTDSPLHF.

The J gene is TRBJ1-1, the V gene TRBV7-2; no clear D. Germline V gene data show CDR1 as SGHTA and CDR2 as FQGNSA. The CDR3 is made up of 16 amino acids. V was shortened by 2 bases and J by 0 bases, with 13 bases between the two germline ends. In nucleotides, the CDR3 is TGTGCCAGCAGCTTACACGTCAGCCGCATGAACACTGAAGCTTTCTTT. Translating it yields CASSLHVSRMNTEAFF.

This clonotype appeared a few times. The chain combines TRBV20-1 with TRBJ2-7; 7 nucleotides line up with TRBD1. The J call could be wrong; TRBJ2-1 is a better fit for the DNA end. Germline V lookup: CDR1 DFQATT, CDR2 SNEGSKA (reference sequence). The CDR3 is 15 residues long. The CDR3 region has the DNA TGCAGTGCTACGACGGGACAGCAACCTTACAATGAGCAGTTCTTC. Translation gives CSATTGQQPYNEQFF.

This clonotype was counted between two and nine times. V and J are TRBV25-1 and TRBJ1-6, with 7 bases lining up with TRBD1. V was clipped by 6 bases and J by 5 bases; unmatched bases: 10. The CDR3 sequence is 16 residues long. Germline loops: CDR1 MGHDK, CDR2 SYGVNS. The CDR3 loop reads CASRETGIKDNSPLHF. CDR3 nucleotides: TGTGCCAGCAGGGAGACAGGGATTAAGGATAATTCACCCCTCCACTTT.

The chain recombines TRBV18 with TRBJ2-1, with D unclear. The J call is uncertain, as TRBJ2-5 better fits the DNA end. CDR1 is KGHSH, CDR2 LQKENI, per germline. The CDR3 consists of 14 residues. CDR3 sequence: CASSPLLGVETQYF. For the CDR3, the DNA is TGTGCCAGCTCACCTCTTCTTGGTGTAGAGACCCAGTACTTC.

The chain joins TRBV5-4 to TRBJ2-3, with a possible D match to TRBD2 (7 bases). Trimming left V 4 bases short and J 6 bases short, with 18 bases between. The germline V gene encodes CDR1 SGHNT and CDR2 YYREEE (reference sequence). CDR3 length equals 15 residues. Written as DNA, the CDR3 is TGTGCCAGCAGCACTGGTGGGGGGGCAATGGATACGCAGTATTTT. It specifies CASSTGGGAMDTQYF. The whole variable domain, filled in from reference TRBV5-4 and TRBJ2-3, reads ETGVTQSPTHLIKTRGQQVTLRCSSQSGHNTVSWYQQALGQGPQFIFQYYREEENGRGNFPPRFSGLQFPNYSSELNVNALELDDSALYLCASSTGGGAMDTQYFGPGTRLTVL.

DNA of the CDR3: TGTGCCAGCAGCAAAGAGGAAGATAGGAGGGGGAAACTGTTTTTT. Translating gives CASSKEEDRRGKLFF. The chain couples TRBV21-1 to TRBJ1-4; the D call in the table, TRBD1, was not verified against the DNA. TRBV21-1 is an annotated pseudogene. CDR3 size: 15 residues.

V and J are TRBV6-5 and TRBJ2-5; 9 bases match TRBD2. TRBJ2-1 explains the end of the DNA better; the J call may be wrong. CDR1 and CDR2 from the germline V gene are MNHEY and SVGAGI. The CDR3 consists of 15 residues. The CDR3 region has the DNA TGTGCCAGCAGTTACTTTGCGGGAGGGCCTAATGAGCAGTTCTTC. It codes for CASSYFAGGPNEQFF.

This clonotype showed up just a few times. The rearrangement uses TRBV5-6 and TRBJ1-2, with D unresolved. The CDR3 totals 11 residues. Germline-derived CDR1 and CDR2 are SGHDT and YYEEEE. V was cut by 5 bases and J by 8 bases, with 10 bases left in between. CDR3 sequence reads: CASSYRTGYTF. For the CDR3, the DNA is TGTGCCAGCAGTTACCGGACCGGCTACACCTTC. The entire variable domain, with the rest obtained from reference TRBV5-6 and TRBJ1-2, is as follows: DAGVTQSPTHLIKTRGQQVTLRCSPKSGHDTVSWYQQALGQGPQFIFQYYEEEERQRGNFPDRFSGHQFPNYSSELNVNALLLGDSALYLCASSYRTGYTFGSGTRLTVV.

V is TRBV2 and J is TRBJ1-5, with D tentatively TRBD1 (6 bases). Germline V gene sequence: CDR1 SNHLY, CDR2 FYNNEI. V was clipped by 4 bases and J by 0 bases, with 10 bases between them. There are 15 residues in the CDR3. This CDR3 is CASSVDRNSNQPQHF. The CDR3 coding sequence is TGTGCCAGCAGTGTAGACAGGAATAGCAATCAGCCCCAGCATTTT. Supplemented by reference TRBV2 and TRBJ1-5, the full variable domain reads EPEVTQTPSHQVTQMGQEVILRCVPISNHLYFYWYRQILGQKVEFLVSFYNNEISEKSEIFDDQFSVERPDGSNFTLKIRSTKLEDSAMYFCASSVDRNSNQPQHFGDGTRLSIL.

This clonotype was recorded many times. The V and J genes are TRBV10-3 and TRBJ2-7; a possible D gene is TRBD1 (5 bases). CDR3 length: 15 residues. Germline V gene sequence: CDR1 ENHRY, CDR2 SYGVKD. Between the trimmed V and J ends, which lost 3 bases and 3 bases, there was a span of 15 bases. In nucleotides, the CDR3 is TGTGCCATCAGTGAATTATCGGACACTTTCTACGAGCAGTACTTC. Its protein is CAISELSDTFYEQYF.

This chain connects TRBV6-5 to TRBJ2-3, with TRBD2 as a possible D gene (7 bases). Germline V gene sequence: CDR1 MNHEY, CDR2 SVGAGI. Deletions cut 8 bases from V and 3 bases from J, with 15 bases between. CDR3 size: 14 residues. This CDR3 is CASLGGLGTDTQYF. CDR3 bases: TGTGCCAGCTTGGGGGGGCTTGGAACAGATACGCAGTATTTT.

This clonotype showed up just a few times. J is TRBJ2-3 and V is TRBV5-1, with D perhaps TRBD1 (6 bases). Germline CDR1 SGHRS, CDR2 YFSETQ. Trimming cost V 0 bases and J 2 bases, with 19 bases left between them. CDR3 length: 18 amino acids. This chain's CDR3 is CASSLDPFGGQYTDTQYF. For the CDR3, the DNA is TGCGCCAGCAGCTTGGACCCCTTTGGGGGACAATACACAGATACGCAGTATTTT.

The CDR3 is CASKGREYEQYF. As DNA, the CDR3 is TGTGCCAGCAAGGGACGAGAGTACGAGCAGTACTTC. The chain is built from TRBV6-5 and TRBJ2-5; the D gene could be TRBD1 or TRBD2 (5 bases each). The J call may be incorrect, as the DNA end agrees better with TRBJ2-7. This CDR3 is 12 amino acids long. The germline CDR1 and CDR2 sequences are MNHEY and SVGAGI.

The genes are TRBV18 and TRBJ2-5; tentatively, D is TRBD1 (6 bases). The J call is in doubt because the DNA end fits TRBJ2-7 better. Germline V gene lookup returns CDR1 KGHSH and CDR2 LQKENI. The CDR3 extends over 16 amino acids. Here the CDR3 DNA reads TGTGCCAGCTCACCTTCAACTCTACTCAGGGGAAACGAGCAGTACTTC. This codes for CASSPSTLLRGNEQYF.

V usage is TRBV20-1 and J usage is TRBJ2-5; D not certain. Trimming left V 0 bases short and J 11 bases short, with 16 bases between. The CDR3 has 13 amino acids. Looked up from germline, CDR1 is DFQATT and CDR2 is SNEGSKA (reference sequence). For the CDR3, the DNA is TGCAGTGCTAGAGATCAGGCTACTTACCAGCAGTACTTC. As protein: CSARDQATYQQYF.

This clonotype was observed a handful of times. The genes are TRBV6-2 or TRBV6-3 and TRBJ2-5; TRBD1 agrees at 11 bases. Near its end, the DNA agrees better with TRBJ2-1, so the J call may be wrong. Germline CDR1 and CDR2: MNHEY and SVGEGT. The CDR3 has 17 amino acids. The CDR3 loop reads CASSQTSGTGGNNEQFF. The CDR3 nucleotides read TGTGCCAGCAGTCAAACCTCCGGGACAGGGGGGAACAATGAGCAGTTCTTC.

The V and J genes are TRBV20-1 and TRBJ2-5, with 9 nucleotides matching TRBD1. The J call may be faulty, since TRBJ2-1 better matches the DNA end. CDR3 length: 12 residues. Germline lookup yields CDR1 DFQATT and CDR2 SNEGSKA (reference sequence). The CDR3 DNA is TGCAGTGCTAGTACAGGGGGCAGTGAGCAGTTCTTC. Amino acid sequence: CSASTGGSEQFF.

The rearrangement uses TRBV25-1 and TRBJ2-7; 11 positions agree with TRBD2. The closer fit of TRBJ2-5 to the DNA end suggests the J call may be wrong. The germline V gene has CDR1 MGHDK and CDR2 SYGVNS. This CDR3 contains 18 residues. CDR3 DNA sequence: TGTGCCAGCAGTGAATTGAGGGGTCTAGCGGGAGGTTTTGAGACCCAGTACTTC. Its protein is CASSELRGLAGGFETQYF.

The rearrangement uses TRBV28 and TRBJ2-3; 8 nucleotides line up with TRBD1. The CDR3 consists of 16 residues. V shed 5 bases and J 4 bases; nucleotides not matched to a gene: 11. In germline, CDR1 is MDHEN, CDR2 SYDVKM. This chain's CDR3 is CASSPPTGELADTQYF. CDR3 coding DNA: TGTGCCAGCAGTCCCCCGACAGGGGAGCTCGCAGATACGCAGTATTTT.

In its sample, this clonotype was seen a few times. The chain joins TRBV12-3 or TRBV12-4 to TRBJ1-2, with D tentatively TRBD1 (6 bases). V shed 3 bases and J shed 2 bases, with 10 bases lying between them. CDR3 length equals 14 residues. The chain's CDR3 is CASSFDRRNYGYTF. The CDR3 DNA sequence: TGTGCCAGCAGTTTTGACAGGAGAAACTATGGCTACACCTTC.

The chain has TRBV20-1 and TRBJ2-4; D not resolved. CDR1 is DFQATT, CDR2 SNEGSKA, per germline (reference sequence). Between the trimmed V and J ends, which lost 3 bases and 0 bases, there was a span of 9 bases. CDR3 size: 14 residues. In DNA, the CDR3 is TGCAGTGCTAGGCCCCCCTTAGCCAAAAACATTCAGTACTTC. Translating gives CSARPPLAKNIQYF.

The chain recombines TRBV21-1 with TRBJ1-5. TRBV21-1 is flagged as a pseudogene. The CDR3 is made up of 15 amino acids. The CDR3: CASSKRGGSHQPQHF. DNA of the CDR3: TGTGCCAGCAGCAAACGGGGGGGGAGCCATCAGCCCCAGCATTTT.

This clonotype was recorded a few times. The V call is TRBV4-3, the J call TRBJ1-1; D gene unclear. Germline V lookup: CDR1 LGHNA, CDR2 YSLEER. The CDR3 sequence is 13 residues long. With 5 bases removed from V and 5 bases from J, the gap between germline ends came to 12 bases. The CDR3 region is CASSNKGWTEAFF. In DNA form, the CDR3 reads TGCGCCAGCAGCAATAAGGGATGGACTGAAGCTTTCTTT.

This sequence joins TRBV5-1 and TRBJ1-1; 7 positions match TRBD1. The trim removed 4 bases at V and 1 base at J, leaving 10 bases unmatched. Germline CDR1 SGHRS, CDR2 YFSETQ. The CDR3 is 16 residues long. The CDR3 here is CASSETRQGPNTEAFF. DNA for the CDR3: TGCGCCAGCAGCGAGACCCGACAGGGTCCGAACACTGAAGCTTTCTTT.

This clonotype was observed a handful of times. The V and J genes are TRBV6-5 and TRBJ2-5; the D gene is possibly TRBD1 (6 bases). The J call may be wrong; the DNA end is better matched by TRBJ2-1. Germline V gene lookup returns CDR1 MNHEY and CDR2 SVGAGI. The CDR3 totals 14 residues. CDR3: CASRLGQSVNEQFF. As DNA, the CDR3 is TGTGCCAGCAGACTAGGACAGTCAGTCAATGAGCAGTTCTTC.

This clonotype was observed a handful of times. J is TRBJ1-1 and V is TRBV7-9; 7 bases match TRBD1. Germline loops: CDR1 SEHNR, CDR2 FQNEAQ (reference sequence). J was trimmed by 3 bases and V by 5 bases; bases with no gene match: 0. This CDR3 region has 12 residues. CDR3 sequence reads: CASSGQDTEAFF. The CDR3 DNA reads TGTGCCAGCAGCGGACAGGACACTGAAGCTTTCTTT.

This clonotype occurred a few times. Here the CDR3 reads CASSLATDQETQYF. In DNA form, the CDR3 reads TGCGCCAGCAGCTTGGCGACAGACCAAGAGACCCAGTACTTC. J is TRBJ2-5 and V is TRBV5-1; maybe TRBD1 (5 bases). Germline loops: CDR1 SGHRS, CDR2 YFSETQ. Deletions cut 0 bases from V and 0 bases from J, with 6 bases between. There are 14 residues in the CDR3.

This clonotype was found a few times. The chain joins TRBV20-1 to TRBJ2-3, with 9 bases aligning to TRBD2. The CDR3 totals 16 residues. V lost 6 bases to trimming and J lost 5 bases; unmatched junction nucleotides: 15. CDR1 is DFQATT and CDR2 is SNEGSKA in the germline V gene (reference sequence). The CDR3 region has the DNA TGCAGTGCGATTCGAGGGGCGGGGGGGCCCGAAGATACGCAGTATTTT. Translated: CSAIRGAGGPEDTQYF.